The clone carrying this T cell receptor (beta chain) was seen only once. Its matching antigen is unknown. This CDR3 has 14 residues. V was clipped by 4 bases and J by 2 bases, with 12 bases between them. Germline V CDR1 and CDR2: SGHAT, FQNNGV. Assay: immunoSEQ multiplex PCR; the TCRdb copy retains only in-frame clones and omits some. The table includes 58,000 or so clones, around 87% detected once. Time point reported: week 23, last vaccination. Vaccinated patients received 300 ug of mutant IDH1 20-mer peptide per dose, with topical imiquimod. These data are taken from a study of a mutant IDH1 vaccine in newly diagnosed glioma. Study-level information: Patients came in for eight vaccinations, in weeks 1, 3, 5, 7, 11, 15, 19 and 23. Vaccines were begun 4-6 weeks after radiotherapy alone, or with temozolomide cycles.

Regarding the study as a whole: Pseudoprogression apparently tracked independently of changes in top peripheral T cell clonotypes.

Sample: PBMCs, taken from a glioma patient whose treatment included an IDH1 peptide vaccine. This chain links TRBV11-2 with TRBJ2-7; tentatively, D is TRBD1 (5 bases). This receptor was identified in a man aged 35 to 55 with glioma. The CDR3 nucleotides read TGTGCCAGCAGCTATAGCCTAGGGGCCTACGAGCAGTACTTC. It encodes CASSYSLGAYEQYF.